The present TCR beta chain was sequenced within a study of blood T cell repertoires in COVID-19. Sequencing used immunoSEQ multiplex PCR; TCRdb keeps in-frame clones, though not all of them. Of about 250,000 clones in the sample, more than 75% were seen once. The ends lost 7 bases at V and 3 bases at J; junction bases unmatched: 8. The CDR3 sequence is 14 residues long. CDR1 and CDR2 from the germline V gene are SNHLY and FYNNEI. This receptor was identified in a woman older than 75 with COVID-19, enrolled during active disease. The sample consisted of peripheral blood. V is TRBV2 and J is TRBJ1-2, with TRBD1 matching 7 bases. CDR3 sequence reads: CASNWDRLDYGYTF. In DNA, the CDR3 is TGTGCCAGCAATTGGGACAGATTGGACTATGGCTACACCTTC.